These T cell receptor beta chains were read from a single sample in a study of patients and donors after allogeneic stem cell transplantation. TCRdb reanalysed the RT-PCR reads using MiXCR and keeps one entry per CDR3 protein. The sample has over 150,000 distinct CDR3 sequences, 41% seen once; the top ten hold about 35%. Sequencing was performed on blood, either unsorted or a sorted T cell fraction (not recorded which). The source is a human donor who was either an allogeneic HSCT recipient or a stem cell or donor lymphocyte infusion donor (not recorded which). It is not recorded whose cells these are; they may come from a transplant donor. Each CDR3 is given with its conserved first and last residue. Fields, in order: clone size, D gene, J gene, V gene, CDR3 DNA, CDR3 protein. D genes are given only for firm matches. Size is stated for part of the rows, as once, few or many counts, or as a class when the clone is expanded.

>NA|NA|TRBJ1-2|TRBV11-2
TGTGCCAGCAGCGTTCCATGGGCCGGGCGGGACTATGGCTACACCTTC
CASSVPWAGRDYGYTF
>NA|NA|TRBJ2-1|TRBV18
TGTGCCAGCTCGTCGACTGCCAGCTCCTACAATGAGCAGTTCTTC
CASSSTASSYNEQFF
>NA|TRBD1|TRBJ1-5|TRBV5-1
TGCGCCAGCAGAATGGGGACAGGGGAAGATCAGCCCCAGCATTTT
CASRMGTGEDQPQHF
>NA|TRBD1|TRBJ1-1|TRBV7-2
TGTGCCAGCAGCTTGGGACAGTTCAACACTGAAGCTTTCTTT
CASSLGQFNTEAFF
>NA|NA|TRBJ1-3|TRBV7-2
TGTGCCAGCAGCTTACAGGTGGCGAGCTCTGGAAATACCATATATTTT
CASSLQVASSGNTIYF
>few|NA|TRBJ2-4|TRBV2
TGTGCCAGCAGTGAGGGCTTAGGGGAAAACATTCAGTACTTC
CASSEGLGENIQYF
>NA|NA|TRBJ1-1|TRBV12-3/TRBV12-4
TGTGCCAGCAGTCGTACGGTGAACACTGAAGCTTTCTTT
CASSRTVNTEAFF
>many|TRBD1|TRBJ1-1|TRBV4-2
TGTGCCAGCAGCCTCTCGACAGGGTGGGTCACTGAAGCTTTCTTT
CASSLSTGWVTEAFF
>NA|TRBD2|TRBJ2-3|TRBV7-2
TGTGCCAGCAGCTTAAATGCGGGAGCCGTAGATACGCAGTATTTT
CASSLNAGAVDTQYF
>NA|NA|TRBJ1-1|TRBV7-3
TGTGCCAGCAGCTTAATGGGAGGGACGAACACTGAAGCTTTCTTT
CASSLMGGTNTEAFF
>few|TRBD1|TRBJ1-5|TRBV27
TGTGCCAGCAGTCGCAGGACAGGGGGAGATCAGCCCCAGCATTTT
CASSRRTGGDQPQHF
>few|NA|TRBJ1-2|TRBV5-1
TGCGCCAGCAGCTTGGCAGACGCCTATGGCTACACCTTC
CASSLADAYGYTF
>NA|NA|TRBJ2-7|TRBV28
TGTGCCAGCAGTTTATGGGGGGCACTATTTGACGTCTACGAGCAGTACTTC
CASSLWGALFDVYEQYF
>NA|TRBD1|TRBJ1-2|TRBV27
TGTGCCAGCAGTTCTACAGGGGCGATCTATGGCTACACCTTC
CASSSTGAIYGYTF
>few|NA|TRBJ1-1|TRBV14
TGTGCCAGCAGCCCCTTACGGGTGTACACTGAAGCTTTCTTT
CASSPLRVYTEAFF
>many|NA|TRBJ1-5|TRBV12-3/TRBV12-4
TGTGCCAGCAGTCCGTCAGGGGCATACAGCAATCAGCCCCAGCATTTT
CASSPSGAYSNQPQHF
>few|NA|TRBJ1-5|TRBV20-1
TGCAGTGCCCCCAGGCCGGTGGGTGGGCCCCAGCATTTT
CSAPRPVGGPQHF
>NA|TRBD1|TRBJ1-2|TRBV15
TGTGCCACCAGCTCCCGGGACAGGGGGCTAGATGGCTACACCTTC
CATSSRDRGLDGYTF
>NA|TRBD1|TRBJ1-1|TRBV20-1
TGCAGTGCTAGTGGGGGGACAGGGGTCATTTTGAACACTGAAGCTTTCTTT
CSASGGTGVILNTEAFF
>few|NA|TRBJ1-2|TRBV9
TGTGCCAGCAGCTCCGGGACTCGGAGGGAGACCTTC
CASSSGTRRETF
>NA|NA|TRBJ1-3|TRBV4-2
TGTGCCAGCAGCCATACCGACGGGATCTCTGGAAACACCATATATTTT
CASSHTDGISGNTIYF
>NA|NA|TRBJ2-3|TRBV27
TGTGCCAGCAGTTTAGGAGTCCCTACAGATACGCAGTATTTT
CASSLGVPTDTQYF
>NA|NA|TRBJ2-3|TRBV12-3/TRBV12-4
TGTGCCAGCGCGGCGGACAGCCCAGCGCAAGATACGCAGTATTTT
CASAADSPAQDTQYF
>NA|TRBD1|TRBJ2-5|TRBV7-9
TGTGCCAGCAGCTCCTGGGACAGGGGGACCAATTTACAAGAGACCCAGTACTTC
CASSSWDRGTNLQETQYF
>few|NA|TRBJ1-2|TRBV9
TGTGCCAGCAGCGTAGATGGCCCACACTATGGCTACACCTTC
CASSVDGPHYGYTF
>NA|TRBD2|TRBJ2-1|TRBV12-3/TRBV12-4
TGTGCCAGCAGTTTTACTAGCGCATATGAGCAGTTCTTC
CASSFTSAYEQFF
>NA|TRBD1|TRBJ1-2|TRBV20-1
TGCAGTGCTAGTGTGGACAGGGAGAGGCGGAGCGGCTACACCTTC
CSASVDRERRSGYTF
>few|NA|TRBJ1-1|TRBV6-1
TGTGCCAGCAGTGAGGTGACAGAAGCAGAAGCTTTCTTT
CASSEVTEAEAFF
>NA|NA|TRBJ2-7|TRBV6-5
TGTGCCAGCAGTTACTCGAGGGTAGGAGGGTACGAGCAGTACTTC
CASSYSRVGGYEQYF
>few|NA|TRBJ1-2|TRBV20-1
TGCAGTGTCGTAGTAGGCTATGGCTACACCTTC
CSVVVGYGYTF
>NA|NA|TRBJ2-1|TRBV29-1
TGCAGCGTTTCAGCTCAGGGGAACAACAATGAGCAGTTCTTC
CSVSAQGNNNEQFF
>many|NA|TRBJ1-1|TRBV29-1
TGCAGCGTTATCCGGGATCCAGGCAGCACTGAAGCTTTCTTT
CSVIRDPGSTEAFF
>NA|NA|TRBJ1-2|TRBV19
TGTGCCAGCACCCACACTGAGGGGACCCCGACCTTTTATGGCTACACCTTC
CASTHTEGTPTFYGYTF
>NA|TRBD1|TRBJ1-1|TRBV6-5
TGTGCCAGCAGGAGGGACAGGGTGTCCCCTGAAGCTTTCTTT
CASRRDRVSPEAFF
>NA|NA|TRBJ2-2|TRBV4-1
TGCGCCAGCGGACGGGGCACCGGGGAGCTGTTTTTT
CASGRGTGELFF
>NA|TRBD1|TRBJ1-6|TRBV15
TGTGCCACCAGCAGAGATAGGGGGCTCAATTCACCCCTCCACTTT
CATSRDRGLNSPLHF
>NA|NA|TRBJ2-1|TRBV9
TGTGCCAGCAGCGTAGTAGGAGACCCCTCCTACAATGAGCAGTTCTTC
CASSVVGDPSYNEQFF
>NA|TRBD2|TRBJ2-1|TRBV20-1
TGCAGTGCCCCCGGGACTAGCGGGAGGGATGAGCAGTTCTTC
CSAPGTSGRDEQFF
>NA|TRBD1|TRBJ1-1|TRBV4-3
TGCGCCAGCAGCCAAACGACAGGGAATCCTGAAGCTTTCTTT
CASSQTTGNPEAFF
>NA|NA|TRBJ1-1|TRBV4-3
TGCGCCAGCAGCCAAGACGGGGTTTTAAACACTGAAGCTTTCTTT
CASSQDGVLNTEAFF
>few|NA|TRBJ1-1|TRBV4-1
TGCGCCAGCAGCCGTTTTTCTCGGGTGAACACTGAAGCTTTCTTT
CASSRFSRVNTEAFF
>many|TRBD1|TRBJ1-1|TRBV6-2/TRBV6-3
TGTGCCAGCAGTTACTCGACAGGGAAAGTGAACACTGAAGCTTTCTTT
CASSYSTGKVNTEAFF
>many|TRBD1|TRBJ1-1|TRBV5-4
TGTGCCAGCAGCTTGCAGGGGGTGAACACTGAAGCTTTCTTT
CASSLQGVNTEAFF
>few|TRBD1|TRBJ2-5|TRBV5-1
TGCGCCAGCAGCGACCCCGCAGGGGGCGTCAAGCAAGAGACCCAGTACTTC
CASSDPAGGVKQETQYF
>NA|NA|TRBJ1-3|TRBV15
TGTGCCACCGGTCGGGGAGCTGGAAACACCATATATTTT
CATGRGAGNTIYF
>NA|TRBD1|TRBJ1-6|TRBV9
TGTGCCAGCAACAAGGACAGGGACAATTCACCCCTCCACTTT
CASNKDRDNSPLHF